This TCR beta chain was profiled in a study of blood T cell repertoires in COVID-19 (dated by TCRdb to 2018 to 2021). In the study overall: Samples covering the acute and convalescent phases of COVID-19 were provided by collaborators in the United States, Italy and Spain. Deeply sampled blood TCRbeta repertoires from subjects exposed to, actively infected with, or recovered from COVID-19 were included in the dataset. A freely available public database, intended as a resource for researchers studying the immune response to SARS-CoV-2, is where the repertoires were released. HLA class I and class II types, where available, came from metadata supplied by the sample provider rather than from assay-based typing. Samples were obtained from the ongoing ImmuneRACE study (first 160 participants) and from 1,200 or so subjects provided by 6 global collaborators. The sample metadata nearly always contained a de-identified subject ID, COVID-19 status, age in years and sex. The prospective study material was composed of cDNA or gDNA derived from T cells, B-cell-depleted T cells, or PBMCs.

Concerning this clone: Its antigen remains undetermined. No base quality values were provided; no much bigger clone lies one nucleotide off.

The research as a whole found: The amount of clinical and demographic metadata varied by source and participant and was provided uncurated.

TCRbeta CDR3 regions were amplified from genomic DNA by means of the immunoSEQ Assay, a bias-controlled multiplex PCR. The authors' analysis ran thus. The number of nucleated cells in each sample was estimated from the amplification of reference gene primers within the assay. To quantify the absolute abundance of each unique TCRbeta CDR3 rearrangement, sequence reads were collapsed and filtered. Productive Simpson clonality was computed per sample as the square root of Simpson's diversity index over productive rearrangements. The immuneACCESS repertoire file appears here via TCRdb, limited to in-frame rearrangements. These files lack a portion of the clones; in checked studies, under half of the deficit traces to unresolved V genes, and the cause of the others is not known. V and J calls and clone size are as listed in that table; D and trimming were resolved from the DNA. The sample includes around 140,000 clones, with 81% observed a single time. Together, the top ten hold 7% to 10% of the sample.

V loses 1 base, J loses 5 bases, and the germline ends lie 15 bases apart. From the cysteine up to the phenylalanine, the CDR3 has a length of 16 residues. Only the CDR3 part of the read is kept: 48 bases, read in frame from the first base. CDR1 is given as SEHNR and CDR2 as FQNEAQ, both from the germline V gene (reference sequence). Each collaborating institution followed its own protocols to collect whole blood in K2EDTA tubes. For TCRbeta analysis, collaborator samples were shipped as frozen whole blood, as isolated PBMCs, or as DNA extracted from either sample type. Recombination connected TRBV7-9 to TRBJ2-1; possibly the D gene is TRBD2, per 5 matching bases. Sequencing was carried out using peripheral blood. This sequence was found in a human donor in a cohort sampled during active COVID-19. The CDR3 protein: CASSLDSRTGNNEQFF. The base sequence is TGTGCCAGCAGCTTAGATTCTAGGACTGGCAACAATGAGCAGTTCTTC.